What follows is one T cell receptor beta chain and its context. This entry belongs to a study of cytomegalovirus exposure and HLA in healthy donors. Amplification used 60 Vbeta primers and 13 Jbeta primers. Only in-frame clones appear in the TCRdb table, and some are missing; sequencing was by immunoSEQ multiplex PCR. The profile shows tens of thousands of clones, over 60% of them singletons. Sequencing input: PBMCs. This TCR derives from a woman between 35 and 50 years old in good health and CMV-seropositive.

This CDR3 is CASRTGRGKNIQYF. DNA of the CDR3: TGTGCCAGCAGGACAGGGAGAGGCAAAAACATTCAGTACTTC. The genes are TRBV6-5 and TRBJ2-4; TRBD1 aligns across 7 bases. The CDR3 is 14 amino acids. Germline V gene lookup returns CDR1 MNHEY and CDR2 SVGAGI. Trimming took 6 bases from V and 3 from J; bases not matched to a gene: 5.